This TCR beta chain appears in the sequencing data of a study of T-cell memory formation after mild COVID-19. Broader study findings: Second-wave clones reaching peak frequency on day 37 lacked confirmed SARS-CoV-2 specificity.

There are a few counts of this clonotype. The antigen is undetermined. TCRdb reanalysed the 5' RACE reads using MiXCR and keeps one entry per CDR3 protein. This sample yields about 440,000 distinct CDR3 sequences, of which 20% are seen a single time; roughly 8% belongs to the top ten. Germline CDR1 reads MNHNY; CDR2 reads SVGAGI (reference sequence). The V gene end was trimmed by 5 bases and the J gene end by 4 bases; junction bases not matched to a gene: 7. The CDR3 has 14 residues. The TCR comes from an adult woman who had mild COVID-19 (a few samples of this study predate the infection). Cell type and time point are not known. V gene TRBV6-6 combines with J gene TRBJ2-5; 7 bases fit TRBD1. The sequenced sample was PBMCs or a T cell subset sorted from them (not recorded which). For the CDR3, the DNA is TGTGCCAGCAGTATGGACAGGTGGGGAGAGACCCAGTACTTC. It encodes CASSMDRWGETQYF.